This T cell receptor (beta chain) was profiled in a study of blood T cell repertoires in COVID-19. Study as a whole: The cDNA or gDNA used as material had been derived from T cells, B-cell-depleted T cells, or PBMCs.

CDR1 and CDR2 (germline): SGHVS, FQNEAQ. V lost 2 bases to trimming and J lost 4 bases, with 11 bases between them. This CDR3 contains 14 residues. Adults between about 18 and 89 years of age took part from 24 US areas. Clinical histories supplied by participants themselves formed the basis of cohort assignment. Two negative PCRs, clearance, or symptom resolution were required of recovered Cohort 3 donors. Repertoires were generated with immunoSEQ multiplex PCR, while TCRdb's copy carries only in-frame clones and drops some. Found here are approximately 300,000 clones, more than 90% of them singletons; the top ten hold 2% to 3%.

This receptor was identified in a man between 60 and 70 years old who had recovered from COVID-19. The sequenced material came from PBMCs or T cells enriched from blood (not recorded which). J is TRBJ1-2 and V is TRBV7-8; D is ambiguous. The CDR3 spells CASSLKEAGYGYTF. The CDR3 bases are TGTGCCAGCAGCTTAAAGGAGGCTGGCTATGGCTACACCTTC.